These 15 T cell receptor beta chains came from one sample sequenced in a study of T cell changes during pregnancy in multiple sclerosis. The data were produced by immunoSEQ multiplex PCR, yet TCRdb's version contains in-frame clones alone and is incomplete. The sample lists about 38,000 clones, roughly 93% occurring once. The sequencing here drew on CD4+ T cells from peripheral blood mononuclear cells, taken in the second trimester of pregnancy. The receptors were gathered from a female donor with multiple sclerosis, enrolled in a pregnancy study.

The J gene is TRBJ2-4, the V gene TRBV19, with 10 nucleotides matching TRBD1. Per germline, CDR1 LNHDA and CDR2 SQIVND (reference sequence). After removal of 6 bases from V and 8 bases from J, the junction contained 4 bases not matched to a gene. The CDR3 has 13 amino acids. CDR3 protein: CASRRQGADIQYF. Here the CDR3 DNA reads TGTGCCAGTAGGCGACAGGGGGCGGACATTCAGTACTTC.

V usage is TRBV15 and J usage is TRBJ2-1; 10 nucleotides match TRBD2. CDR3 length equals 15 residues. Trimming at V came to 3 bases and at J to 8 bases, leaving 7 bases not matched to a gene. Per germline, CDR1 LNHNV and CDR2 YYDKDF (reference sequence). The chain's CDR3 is CATSRASGSMYEQFF. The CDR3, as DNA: TGTGCCACCAGCAGGGCTAGCGGGAGTATGTATGAGCAGTTCTTC.

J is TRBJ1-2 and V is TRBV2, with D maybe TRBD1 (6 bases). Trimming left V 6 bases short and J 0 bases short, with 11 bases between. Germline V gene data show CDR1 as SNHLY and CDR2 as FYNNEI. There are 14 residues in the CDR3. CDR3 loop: CASSLQGSNYGYTF. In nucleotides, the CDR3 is TGTGCCAGCAGCCTACAGGGATCTAACTATGGCTACACCTTC.

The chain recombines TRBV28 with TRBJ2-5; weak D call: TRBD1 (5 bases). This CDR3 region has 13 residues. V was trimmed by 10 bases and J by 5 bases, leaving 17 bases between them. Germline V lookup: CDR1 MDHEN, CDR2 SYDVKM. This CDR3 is CATLSTVLETQYF. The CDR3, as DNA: TGTGCCACCCTCTCGACAGTGCTGGAGACCCAGTACTTC. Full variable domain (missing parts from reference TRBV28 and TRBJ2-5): DVKVTQSSRYLVKRTGEKVFLECVQDMDHENMFWYRQDPGLGLRLIYFSYDVKMKEKGDIPEGYSVSREKKERFSLILESASTNQTSMYLCATLSTVLETQYFGPGTRLLVL.

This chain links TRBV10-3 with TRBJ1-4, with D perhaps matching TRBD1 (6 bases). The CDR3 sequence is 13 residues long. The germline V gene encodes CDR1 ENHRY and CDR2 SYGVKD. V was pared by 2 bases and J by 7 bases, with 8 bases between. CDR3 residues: CAISERGFEKLFF. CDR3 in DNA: TGTGCCATCAGTGAGAGGGGGTTTGAAAAACTGTTTTTT.

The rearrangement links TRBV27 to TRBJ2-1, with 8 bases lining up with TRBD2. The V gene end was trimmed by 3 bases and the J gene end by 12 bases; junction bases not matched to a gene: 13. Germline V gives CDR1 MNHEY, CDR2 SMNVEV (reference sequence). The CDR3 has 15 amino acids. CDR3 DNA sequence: TGTGCCAGCAGTTTCACGGCGGGAGGCCCACAGGGGCAGTTCTTC. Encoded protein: CASSFTAGGPQGQFF.

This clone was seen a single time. CDR3 bases: TGTGCCAGCAGCTTTGTTCCGGGACAAAACACCGGGGAGCTGTTTTTT. Protein sequence: CASSFVPGQNTGELFF. The chain uses TRBV5-4 and TRBJ2-2; a possible D gene is TRBD1 (6 bases). V was pared by 2 bases and J by 2 bases, with 13 bases between. The CDR3 has 16 residues. Germline V gene sequence: CDR1 SGHNT, CDR2 YYREEE (reference sequence).

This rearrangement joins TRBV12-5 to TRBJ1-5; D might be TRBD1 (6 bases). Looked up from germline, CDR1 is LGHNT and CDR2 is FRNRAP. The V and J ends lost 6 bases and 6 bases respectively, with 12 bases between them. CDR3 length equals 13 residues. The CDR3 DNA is TGTGCTAGTGGCACCACAGGGTCTCAGCCCCAGCATTTT. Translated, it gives CASGTTGSQPQHF.

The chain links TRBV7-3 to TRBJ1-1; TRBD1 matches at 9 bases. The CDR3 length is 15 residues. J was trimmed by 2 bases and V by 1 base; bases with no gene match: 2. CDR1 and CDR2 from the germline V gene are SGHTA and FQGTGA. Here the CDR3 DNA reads TGTGCCAGCAGCTTAAACAGGGGGCGAAACACTGAAGCTTTCTTT. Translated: CASSLNRGRNTEAFF.

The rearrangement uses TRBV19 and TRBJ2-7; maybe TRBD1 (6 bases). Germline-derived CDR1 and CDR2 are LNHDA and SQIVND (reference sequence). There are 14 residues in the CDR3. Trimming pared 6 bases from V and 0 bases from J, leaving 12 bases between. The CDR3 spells CASSRQVSSYEQYF. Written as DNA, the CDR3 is TGTGCCAGTAGCCGACAGGTTAGCTCCTACGAGCAGTACTTC. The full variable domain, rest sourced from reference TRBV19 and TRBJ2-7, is DGGITQSPKYLFRKEGQNVTLSCEQNLNHDAMYWYRQDPGQGLRLIYYSQIVNDFQKGDIAEGYSVSREKKESFPLTVTSAQKNPTAFYLCASSRQVSSYEQYFGPGTRLTVT.

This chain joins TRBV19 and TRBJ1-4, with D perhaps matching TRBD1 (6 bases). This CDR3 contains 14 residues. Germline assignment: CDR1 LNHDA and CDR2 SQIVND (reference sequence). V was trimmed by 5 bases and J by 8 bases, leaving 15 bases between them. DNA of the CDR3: TGTGCCAGTAGTCCAACGATAAGGGGGGAAAAACTGTTTTTT. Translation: CASSPTIRGEKLFF. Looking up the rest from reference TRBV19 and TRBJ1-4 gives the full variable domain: DGGITQSPKYLFRKEGQNVTLSCEQNLNHDAMYWYRQDPGQGLRLIYYSQIVNDFQKGDIAEGYSVSREKKESFPLTVTSAQKNPTAFYLCASSPTIRGEKLFFGSGTQLSVL.

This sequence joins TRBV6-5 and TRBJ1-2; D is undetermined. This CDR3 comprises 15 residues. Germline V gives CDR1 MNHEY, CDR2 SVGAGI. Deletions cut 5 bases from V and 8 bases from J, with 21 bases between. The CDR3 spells CASSAGSPQGSGYTF. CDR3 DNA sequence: TGTGCCAGCAGTGCAGGTTCGCCCCAAGGGAGCGGCTACACCTTC.

The CDR3 DNA reads as TGTGCCAGCACCAGACTAGCGGGAATCGACGAGCAGTACTTC. Its translation is CASTRLAGIDEQYF. J is TRBJ2-7 and V is TRBV2, with 11 nucleotides matching TRBD2. After removal of 7 bases from V and 5 bases from J, the junction contained 7 bases not matched to a gene. The CDR3 loop spans 14 amino acids. From germline, CDR1 is SNHLY and CDR2 FYNNEI.

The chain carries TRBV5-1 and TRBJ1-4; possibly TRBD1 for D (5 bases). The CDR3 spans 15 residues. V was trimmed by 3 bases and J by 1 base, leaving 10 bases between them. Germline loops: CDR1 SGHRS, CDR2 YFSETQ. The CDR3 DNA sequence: TGCGCCAGCAGCTCACCGGACAAAACTAATGAAAAACTGTTTTTT. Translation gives CASSSPDKTNEKLFF.

Written as DNA, the CDR3 is TGTGCCAGCAGCACCAGCGGGGGAGATCACAATGAGCAGTTCTTC. Translation: CASSTSGGDHNEQFF. The chain is built from TRBV7-2 and TRBJ2-1; 8 bases fit TRBD2. After removal of 5 bases from V and 5 bases from J, the junction contained 8 bases not matched to a gene. Germline CDR1 and CDR2: SGHTA and FQGNSA. The CDR3 is made up of 15 amino acids.